These 8 T cell receptor beta chains were sequenced from one sample in a study of T cell repertoires in cytomegalovirus infection. TCRdb recomputed calls from the reads with MiXCR, one row per CDR3 protein. The sample includes approximately 280,000 distinct CDR3 sequences, 22% of them seen just once. These TCRs' antigens remain unknown. Sequenced here: cultured PBMCs, sampled from culture after CMV antigen stimulation. These receptors all stem from a human donor in good health (CMV status not recorded). Some clones in this sample may be carry-over from other donors' samples.

This clonotype showed up just a few times. DNA of the CDR3: TGTGCCACCAGTGATGCGACAGGAGTACCGGGACTAGCTGAGAATGAGCAGTTCTTC. Translation: CATSDATGVPGLAENEQFF. This chain links TRBV24-1 with TRBJ2-1, with TRBD2 matching 9 bases. This CDR3 region has 19 residues. Per germline, CDR1 KGHDR and CDR2 SFDVKD. V lost 3 bases to trimming and J lost 7 bases; unmatched junction nucleotides: 18.

In this sample, this clonotype turned up a few times. The chain combines TRBV10-3 with TRBJ1-2; 7 bases fit TRBD1. J lost 2 bases, V lost 6 bases, and 12 bases had no gene match. Germline lookup yields CDR1 ENHRY and CDR2 SYGVKD. The CDR3 has 16 residues. The CDR3 DNA reads TGTGCCATCAGCCCCATTCTCCGACAGGGCAACTATGGCTACACCTTC. This translates into CAISPILRQGNYGYTF.

This clonotype was found many times. The chain employs TRBV7-9 and TRBJ1-5; D is perhaps TRBD1 (6 bases). Trimming took off 4 bases at V and 2 bases at J, with 24 bases between the two ends. The CDR3 consists of 19 residues. CDR1 and CDR2 from the germline V gene are SEHNR and FQNEAQ (reference sequence). The CDR3, as DNA: TGTGCCAGCAGCTCCACGACGAATTCTGCAGGGGACCGCAATCAGCCCCAGCATTTT. Its protein is CASSSTTNSAGDRNQPQHF.

This clonotype was picked up one time. The chain couples TRBV4-3 to TRBJ1-1; 10 nucleotides agree with TRBD1. The CDR3 runs 17 residues. Looked up from germline, CDR1 is LGHNA and CDR2 is YSLEER. V lost 3 bases, J lost 4 bases, and 11 bases stayed unmatched. The CDR3 here is CASSHPPGQGPITEAFF. The CDR3, as DNA: TGCGCCAGCAGCCACCCGCCGGGACAGGGGCCGATCACTGAAGCTTTCTTT.

The table lists this clonotype with a few counts. The genes are TRBV15 and TRBJ2-1; tentative D call: TRBD2 (5 bases). Per germline, CDR1 LNHNV and CDR2 YYDKDF (reference sequence). The V gene lost 8 bases and the J gene lost 4 bases, with 6 bases spanning the gap. The CDR3 runs to 11 residues. The CDR3 sequence is CATRGYNEQFF. CDR3 DNA: TGTGCCACCCGAGGGTACAATGAGCAGTTCTTC.

The sample holds many counts of this clonotype. For the CDR3, the DNA is TGTGCCAGCAGCATTAGCGGGGGGGGAAACATTCAGTACTTC. This sequence encodes CASSISGGGNIQYF. The genes are TRBV7-2 and TRBJ2-4; 11 bases map to TRBD2. Trimming took 5 bases from V and 6 from J; bases not matched to a gene: 3. Germline assignment: CDR1 SGHTA and CDR2 FQGNSA. This CDR3 region has 14 residues.

The V and J genes are TRBV24-1 and TRBJ2-1, with 13 bases fitting TRBD2. Germline V gives CDR1 KGHDR, CDR2 SFDVKD. The V gene end was trimmed by 5 bases and the J gene end by 8 bases; junction bases not matched to a gene: 8. CDR3 length: 16 amino acids. DNA of the CDR3: TGTGCCACCAGTGTTACCGGGACTAGCGGGACCCATGAGCAGTTCTTC. Translation: CATSVTGTSGTHEQFF.

The chain is built from TRBV10-3 and TRBJ2-5, with D perhaps assigned TRBD1 or TRBD2 (7 bases each). CDR3 size: 17 residues. Trimming took off 3 bases at V and 2 bases at J, with 19 bases between the two ends. CDR1 is ENHRY, CDR2 SYGVKD, per germline. The DNA of the CDR3 is TGTGCCATCAGTGACTCCTACAGGGGAGGGCAGCAAGAGACCCAGTACTTC. Protein sequence: CAISDSYRGGQQETQYF.